This T cell receptor (beta chain) was obtained from a study of PD-L1 blockade in urothelial cancer. About the research overall: Blood samples had a median of approximately 150,000 T cells.

Time point meaning: peripheral blood 6 weeks after treatment start. Produced via immunoSEQ multiplex PCR; TCRdb's table is partial and in-frame only. The data contain about 41,000 clones, about 85% of them singletons. The CDR3 totals 16 residues. V shed 0 bases and J 4 bases; nucleotides not matched to a gene: 6. Per germline, CDR1 SGHRS and CDR2 YFSETQ. This receptor was taken from a man between 65 and 79 years old with urothelial cancer. This chain connects TRBV5-1 to TRBJ2-1; 8 bases align to TRBD2. The specimen comprised PBMCs, sampled around atezolizumab (anti-PD-L1) treatment. This CDR3 reads CASSLELTSAYNEQFF. The CDR3 DNA sequence: TGCGCCAGCAGCTTGGAGCTGACTAGCGCTTACAATGAGCAGTTCTTC.